Detailed here is one TCR beta chain. Its matching antigen is unknown. This sample is drawn from a study of naive and memory T cell subsets. The germline V gene encodes CDR1 MNHEY and CDR2 SMNVEV (reference sequence). The CDR3 covers 13 residues. V gave up 2 bases and J gave up 9 bases, with 8 bases separating them. Study-level results: Each distinct alpha or beta sequence counts as one clonotype. In naive cells, over 90% of TCR sequences were seen only once. Especially in CD8 cells, naive repertoires contained a few larger clonotypes, possibly CD45RA-re-expressing memory cells.

Two oligonucleotides, mixed equimolar, formed the beta constant-region primer covering TRBC1 and TRBC2. Nested alpha and beta constant-region primers with the SP2 primer drove four PCR rounds on ligated cDNA. A 12-nucleotide UMI and the SP2 primer were added to the cDNA 3' end by oligonucleotide ligation. One entry per CDR3 protein results from TCRdb running MiXCR on the UMI-ligation and nested PCR reads. Of over 110,000 distinct CDR3 sequences listed, under 25% were seen once; the top ten hold roughly 0.6%. CD8 T cells were positively selected from what remained after CD4 positive selection. The chain has TRBV27 and TRBJ1-6, with D hard to call. This sequence originates from a human donor in good health. The sequencing input was naive CD8+ T cells from blood. CDR3 nucleotides: TGTGCCAGCAGTTTACAGTACGGTTCACCCCTCCACTTT. Protein: CASSLQYGSPLHF.